The 26 T cell receptor beta chains below come from one sample, sequenced in a study of identical twins (TCRdb year 2016). Library preparation used 5' RACE. Sequencing was carried out with an Illumina HiSeq 2000. TCRdb ran its own pipeline on the public reads, namely fastp trimming at Q25 and MiXCR clone calling, and kept in-frame beta chains. Identical CDR3 proteins give one entry, which carries the most common genes and DNA. The sample has 200,000 or so distinct CDR3 sequences on record, under 10% of them singletons. Jointly, the top ten make up 1.9% of the sample. This sample was also put to use in a study of yellow fever vaccine responses in identical twins.

Sample: memory (CD45RO+) T cells sorted from blood. The sample's cell subset or site label, in plain terms: CD45RO+ enriched T cells. The receptors stem from a woman aged 18-29 years in good health.

In this sample, this clonotype turned up many times. This sequence joins TRBV29-1 and TRBJ2-7, with D perhaps matching TRBD1 (7 bases). Germline values: CDR1 SQVTM, CDR2 ANQGSEA. The V end lost 4 bases, the J end lost 1 base, and 14 bases lay between the germline ends. CDR3 length: 14 residues. The CDR3 DNA sequence: TGCAGCGTTGCCCGCTCAGGGGGGTCCTACGAGCAGTACTTC. Residues: CSVARSGGSYEQYF.

There are a few counts of this clonotype. The chain uses TRBV20-1 and TRBJ2-3, with TRBD2 identical over 8 bases. The ends lost 1 base at V and 3 bases at J; junction bases unmatched: 6. The CDR3 covers 15 residues. Germline CDR1 is DFQATT and CDR2 is SNEGSKA (reference sequence). The CDR3 loop reads CSARAEREMTDTQYF. The CDR3 region has the DNA TGCAGTGCTAGAGCGGAGCGGGAGATGACAGATACGCAGTATTTT.

This chain connects TRBV7-2 to TRBJ2-3, with 9 positions matching TRBD2. The length of the CDR3 is 15 residues. Looked up from germline, CDR1 is SGHTA and CDR2 is FQGNSA. J gave up 6 bases and V 4 bases, and 8 bases lay outside the gene matches. CDR3 loop: CASSYRSGSSDTQYF. CDR3 DNA: TGTGCCAGCAGCTACCGTAGCGGGAGTTCGGATACGCAGTATTTT.

About this clonotype: A read error is possible here, since a much larger clone lies one base away. V is TRBV28 and J is TRBJ2-7, with 9 nucleotides matching TRBD2. V lost 6 bases and J lost 2; bases outside the gene matches: 11. CDR3 length: 16 amino acids. Germline-derived CDR1 and CDR2 are MDHEN and SYDVKM. CDR3 region: CASSQLGGGGPYEQYF. Here the CDR3 DNA reads TGTGCCAGCAGCCAACTAGGCGGGGGGGGACCCTACGAGCAGTACTTC.

This clonotype was seen a handful of times. The chain is built from TRBV4-3 and TRBJ2-2, with TRBD1 matching over 9 bases. With V trimmed by 0 bases and J by 5 bases, 4 bases remained unmatched. Germline values: CDR1 LGHNA, CDR2 YSLEER. CDR3 length equals 16 residues. The CDR3 DNA reads TGCGCCAGCAGCCAAGAGACCGGGACAGGGACCGGGGAGCTGTTTTTT. Amino acids: CASSQETGTGTGELFF.

This chain connects TRBV18 to TRBJ2-5; unclear D gene. From germline, CDR1 is KGHSH and CDR2 LQKENI. This CDR3 is 15 amino acids long. Trimming left V 1 base short and J 1 base short, with 10 bases between. The CDR3, as DNA: TGTGCCAGCTCACCACTAAAGGATAGCCAAGAGACCCAGTACTTC. Amino acids: CASSPLKDSQETQYF.

This clonotype was seen only a few times. This chain connects TRBV12-3 or TRBV12-4 to TRBJ2-1, with 8 bases matching TRBD1. The CDR3 consists of 15 residues. The ends lost 5 bases at V and 4 bases at J; junction bases unmatched: 7. For the CDR3, the DNA is TGTGCCAGCAGTCGGTCCGGGACAGGATACAATGAGCAGTTCTTC. Its translation: CASSRSGTGYNEQFF.

This clonotype was seen a few times. The chain couples TRBV14 to TRBJ2-1; 10 nucleotides line up with TRBD2. This CDR3 region has 19 residues. Per the germline V gene, CDR1 is SGHDN and CDR2 is FVKESK. V was pared by 0 bases and J by 5 bases, with 13 bases of the junction left unmatched. The CDR3 here is CASSQDRPILAGTDNEQFF. The CDR3 region has the DNA TGTGCCAGCAGCCAAGATCGCCCCATACTAGCGGGGACTGACAATGAGCAGTTCTTC. Full variable domain (remainder filled in from reference TRBV14 and TRBJ2-1): EAGVTQFPSHSVIEKGQTVTLRCDPISGHDNLYWYRRVMGKEIKFLLHFVKESKQDESGMPNNRFLAERTGGTYSTLKVQPAELEDSGVYFCASSQDRPILAGTDNEQFFGPGTRLTVL.

At least ten counts were recorded for this clonotype. This rearrangement joins TRBV10-3 to TRBJ2-1, with a tentative D call TRBD1 (5 bases). Germline-derived CDR1 and CDR2 are ENHRY and SYGVKD. Trimming cost V 7 bases and J 5 bases, with 15 bases left between them. The CDR3 contains 14 residues. The CDR3 bases are TGTGCCATCATGGGGCAGGGAATCCACAATGAGCAGTTCTTC. Translated: CAIMGQGIHNEQFF.

The chain combines TRBV6-6 with TRBJ2-3, with D unresolved. CDR3 size: 12 residues. V shed 6 bases and J shed 4 bases, with 8 bases lying between them. CDR1 MNHNY and CDR2 SVGAGI come from the germline V gene (reference sequence). The CDR3 is CASSPMADTQYF. Written as DNA, the CDR3 is TGTGCCAGCAGCCCCATGGCAGATACGCAGTATTTT.

This clonotype has at least ten counts. The chain links TRBV7-9 to TRBJ2-7, with D unresolved. This CDR3 has 15 amino acids. Trimming pared 5 bases from V and 2 bases from J, leaving 16 bases between. Germline CDR1 and CDR2: SEHNR and FQNEAQ (reference sequence). The DNA of the CDR3 is TGTGCCAGCAGCACCGATTCCAAATCTGCCTACGAGCAGTACTTC. Its protein is CASSTDSKSAYEQYF.

This clonotype was seen a handful of times. V and J are TRBV10-3 and TRBJ2-1; 10 positions match TRBD2. The CDR3 is 15 residues long. V dropped 6 bases and J dropped 5; count of bases not matched to a gene: 7. Germline V lookup: CDR1 ENHRY, CDR2 SYGVKD. CDR3 protein: CAIRNTSGKNNEQFF. CDR3 DNA: TGTGCCATCAGGAACACTAGCGGGAAGAACAATGAGCAGTTCTTC.

This clonotype turned up a few times. The J gene is TRBJ2-7, the V gene TRBV7-2; D perhaps matches TRBD2 (6 bases). This CDR3 contains 17 residues. CDR1 is SGHTA and CDR2 is FQGNSA in the germline V gene. Trimming took 0 bases from V and 3 from J, leaving 18 bases between them. This CDR3 reads CASSLAGGGFRYYEQYF. CDR3 DNA sequence: TGTGCCAGCAGCTTAGCGGGTGGAGGGTTTAGGTACTACGAGCAGTACTTC.

This clonotype was seen repeatedly, ten times or more. V is TRBV15 and J is TRBJ2-5; 9 bases are shared with TRBD1. V lost 1 base and J lost 3; bases outside the gene matches: 6. The CDR3 is made up of 16 amino acids. Per the germline V gene, CDR1 is LNHNV and CDR2 is YYDKDF (reference sequence). CDR3 in DNA: TGTGCCACCAGCAGAGTTACCAGGACAGGGGAAGAGACCCAGTACTTC. Translation: CATSRVTRTGEETQYF.

This clonotype was observed at least ten times. The chain is built from TRBV11-3 and TRBJ2-3; 7 bases fit TRBD2. The CDR3 sequence is 12 residues long. Germline V lookup: CDR1 SGHNT, CDR2 YENEEA. Germline trimming cut 8 bases from V and 5 bases from J; bases unmatched to any gene: 4. CDR3 residues: CASGRAGDTQYF. The CDR3 bases are TGTGCCAGCGGGAGGGCCGGAGATACGCAGTATTTT. The full variable domain, in which reference TRBV11-3 and TRBJ2-3 provide the parts outside the CDR3, is EAGVVQSPRYKIIEKKQPVAFWCNPISGHNTLYWYLQNLGQGPELLIRYENEEAVDDSQLPKDRFSAERLKGVDSTLKIQPAELGDSAVYLCASGRAGDTQYFGPGTRLTVL.

This clonotype has just a few counts. The genes are TRBV6-5 and TRBJ1-1; possible D gene TRBD1, 6 bases. This CDR3 has 12 amino acids. V lost 2 bases and J lost 9, with 10 bases in between. In germline, CDR1 is MNHEY, CDR2 SVGAGI. The chain's CDR3 is CASSYLGGQAFF. The CDR3 bases are TGTGCCAGCAGTTACCTCGGGGGCCAAGCTTTCTTT.

This clonotype was detected ten times or more. The J gene is TRBJ1-1, the V gene TRBV12-3 or TRBV12-4, with a tentative D call TRBD1 (6 bases). The ends were cut back, 4 bases at V and 8 bases at J, with 14 bases in the middle. This CDR3 spans 13 amino acids. In nucleotides, the CDR3 is TGTGCCAGCAGTTGGGTCAAGGGGGAGGAAGCTTTCTTT. Translation: CASSWVKGEEAFF.

This chain joins TRBV5-1 and TRBJ1-2; perhaps TRBD1 as D (6 bases). This CDR3 is built from 14 residues. Germline values: CDR1 SGHRS, CDR2 YFSETQ. The V end was cut by 4 bases, the J end by 2 bases, with 12 bases between. CDR3 bases: TGCGCCAGCAGCATAACAGGGACCAACTATGGCTACACCTTC. Protein: CASSITGTNYGYTF.

The chain couples TRBV12-3 or TRBV12-4 to TRBJ1-2; D not certain. V lost 2 bases, J lost 8 bases, and 18 bases lay in between. This CDR3 spans 15 amino acids. The CDR3 sequence is CASSLLVQTSGGYTF. CDR3 DNA: TGTGCCAGCAGTTTACTGGTGCAGACCTCGGGGGGCTACACCTTC.

This clonotype was seen repeatedly, ten times or more. The rearrangement uses TRBV7-2 and TRBJ2-3; D is undetermined. CDR3 length: 17 residues. V was cut by 1 base and J by 0 bases, with 14 bases left in between. In germline, CDR1 is SGHTA, CDR2 FQGNSA. CDR3 sequence: CASSLGVAPTSTDTQYF. CDR3 bases: TGTGCCAGCAGCTTAGGAGTAGCACCTACTAGCACAGATACGCAGTATTTT.

The chain is built from TRBV4-2 and TRBJ2-7; D tentatively fits TRBD1 or TRBD2 (5 bases each). Germline assignment: CDR1 LGHNA and CDR2 YNFKEQ. The CDR3 consists of 17 residues. The V and J ends lost 10 bases and 0 bases respectively, with 25 bases between them. CDR3 DNA: TGTGCCATCGGCCCCGGCCCGTCCATGGGGGACTCCTACGAGCAGTACTTC. Translating it yields CAIGPGPSMGDSYEQYF.

This clonotype came up many times. The J gene is TRBJ1-2, the V gene TRBV18, with D possibly TRBD1 on 5 matching bases. This CDR3 contains 13 residues. Looked up from germline, CDR1 is KGHSH and CDR2 is LQKENI. V was shortened by 3 bases and J by 8 bases, with 13 bases between the two germline ends. The CDR3 loop reads CASSPGRAGGYTF. CDR3 DNA sequence: TGTGCCAGCTCACCCGGCAGGGCCGGAGGCTACACCTTC.

This clonotype was recorded at least ten times. This chain joins TRBV7-6 and TRBJ2-7; D remains ambiguous. The germline gives CDR1 SGHVS, CDR2 FNYEAQ. This CDR3 comprises 15 residues. V lost 2 bases to trimming and J lost 6 bases, with 17 bases between them. DNA of the CDR3: TGTGCCAGCAGCTTAAGGGCGAAGGGCTTAGGCGAGCAGTACTTC. As protein: CASSLRAKGLGEQYF.

The chain uses TRBV6-5 and TRBJ1-5, with a weak D call TRBD1 (5 bases). The germline gives CDR1 MNHEY, CDR2 SVGAGI. Between the trimmed V and J ends, which lost 11 bases and 10 bases, there was a span of 12 bases. The CDR3 extends over 10 amino acids. The DNA for the CDR3 is TGTGCCTGGGGCAGGCCTCCCCAGCATTTT. Translating it yields CAWGRPPQHF.

This rearrangement joins TRBV29-1 to TRBJ1-3, with D unresolved. Trimming removed 4 bases at V and 2 bases at J, with 9 bases between. Germline CDR1 and CDR2: SQVTM and ANQGSEA. The CDR3 totals 13 residues. CDR3 protein: CSVVPVAGNTIYF. CDR3 bases: TGCAGCGTTGTACCGGTGGCTGGAAACACCATATATTTT.

The J gene is TRBJ2-2, the V gene TRBV7-9, with D possibly matching TRBD2 (5 bases). The CDR3 is 16 amino acids. CDR1 is SEHNR and CDR2 is FQNEAQ in the germline V gene (reference sequence). V was trimmed by 1 base and J by 6 bases, leaving 15 bases between them. Written as DNA, the CDR3 is TGTGCCAGCAGCTTAGGTGGAGGAAGGGCTGCCGGGGAGCTGTTTTTT. Its protein is CASSLGGGRAAGELFF.